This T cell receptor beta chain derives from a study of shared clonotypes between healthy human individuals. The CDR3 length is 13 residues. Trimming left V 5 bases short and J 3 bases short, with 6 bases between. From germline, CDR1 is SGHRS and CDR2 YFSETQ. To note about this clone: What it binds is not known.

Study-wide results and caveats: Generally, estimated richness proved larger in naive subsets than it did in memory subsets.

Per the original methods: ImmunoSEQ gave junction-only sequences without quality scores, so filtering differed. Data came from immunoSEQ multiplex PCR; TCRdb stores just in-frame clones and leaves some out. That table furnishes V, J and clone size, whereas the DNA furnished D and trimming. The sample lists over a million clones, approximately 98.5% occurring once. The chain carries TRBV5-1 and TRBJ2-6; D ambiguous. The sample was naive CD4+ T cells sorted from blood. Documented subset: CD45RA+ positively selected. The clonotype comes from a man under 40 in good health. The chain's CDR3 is CASSMSGANVLTF. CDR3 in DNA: TGCGCCAGCAGTATGAGTGGGGCCAACGTCCTGACTTTC.